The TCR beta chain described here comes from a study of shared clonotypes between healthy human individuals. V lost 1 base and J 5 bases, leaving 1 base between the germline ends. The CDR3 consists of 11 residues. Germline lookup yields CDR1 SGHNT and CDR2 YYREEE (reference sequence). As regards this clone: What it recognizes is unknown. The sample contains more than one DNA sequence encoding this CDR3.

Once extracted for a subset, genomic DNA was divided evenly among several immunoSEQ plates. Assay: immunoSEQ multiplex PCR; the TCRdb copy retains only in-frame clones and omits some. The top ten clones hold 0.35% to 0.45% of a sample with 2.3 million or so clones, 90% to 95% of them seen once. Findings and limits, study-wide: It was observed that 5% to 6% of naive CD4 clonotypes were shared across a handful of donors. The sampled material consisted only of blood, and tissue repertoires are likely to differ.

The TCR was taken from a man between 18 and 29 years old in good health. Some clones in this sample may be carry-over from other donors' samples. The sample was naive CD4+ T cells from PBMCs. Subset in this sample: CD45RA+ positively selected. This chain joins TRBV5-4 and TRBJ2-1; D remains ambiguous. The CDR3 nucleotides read TGTGCCAGCAGCTTGAACAATGAGCAGTTCTTC. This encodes CASSLNNEQFF.